The 32 T cell receptor beta chains below come from one sample, sequenced in a study of regulatory T cells in long-lasting Graves disease. Researchers made TCR beta libraries by using iRepertoire HTBI primers and running Arm-PCR on CDR3 regions. MiXCR, applied by TCRdb to the multiplex PCR reads, yields one record per CDR3 protein. The data hold hundreds of thousands of distinct CDR3 sequences, with about 16% observed a single time. Time point: newly diagnosed GD, antithyroid drugs for less than 3 months. There was RNA extracted from PBMCs, and the TCR library was made from it. These data also featured in a second study, about T cells in Graves' hyperthyroidism and ophthalmopathy.

Sequencing used peripheral blood mononuclear cells (PBMCs), obtained at new diagnosis, from a patient treated with antithyroid drugs. The receptors stem from a woman aged 35 to 59 with Graves disease.

At least ten counts were recorded for this clonotype. The chain employs TRBV2 and TRBJ2-1; TRBD1 aligns across 12 bases. This CDR3 has 16 residues. V lost 6 bases and J lost 8; bases outside the gene matches: 11. The germline V gene encodes CDR1 SNHLY and CDR2 FYNNEI. The CDR3 reads CASRPIGTGGWDEQFF. Written as DNA, the CDR3 is TGTGCCAGCAGGCCAATCGGGACAGGGGGCTGGGATGAGCAGTTCTTC.

The gene calls are TRBV10-2 and TRBJ1-1; 10 bases are a match to TRBD1. CDR1 WSHSY and CDR2 SAAADI come from the germline V gene. This CDR3 has 16 residues. V dropped 6 bases and J dropped 1; count of bases not matched to a gene: 8. The CDR3 coding sequence is TGCGCCAGCAGGGAAGGGGACAGGGGCCGGAACACTGAAGCTTTCTTT. It yields the protein CASREGDRGRNTEAFF.

The chain joins TRBV4-2 to TRBJ2-3; 10 bases fit TRBD2. Germline CDR1 and CDR2: LGHNA and YNFKEQ. V dropped 4 bases and J dropped 6; count of bases not matched to a gene: 10. The CDR3 runs to 16 residues. The CDR3 reads CASSPEAGGQGDTQYF. The CDR3 DNA sequence: TGTGCCAGCAGCCCCGAAGCGGGGGGGCAGGGCGATACGCAGTATTTT.

This clonotype was detected ten times or more. The rearrangement uses TRBV28 and TRBJ2-7, with a tentative D call TRBD2 (5 bases). The CDR3 consists of 14 residues. CDR1 is MDHEN and CDR2 is SYDVKM in the germline V gene. Trimming stripped 5 bases from V and 2 bases from J, with 13 bases between. CDR3 amino acids: CASSDAGVAYEQYF. The DNA for the CDR3 is TGTGCCAGCAGTGATGCCGGGGTAGCCTACGAGCAGTACTTC.

The sample holds many counts of this clonotype. The rearrangement uses TRBV12-3 or TRBV12-4 and TRBJ1-6, with 9 nucleotides matching TRBD1. The CDR3 extends over 14 amino acids. V shed 6 bases and J 11 bases; nucleotides not matched to a gene: 8. The CDR3 is CASRDGTGWTPLHF. In DNA form, the CDR3 reads TGTGCCAGCAGGGATGGGACAGGGTGGACACCCCTCCACTTT.

The chain has TRBV7-9 and TRBJ1-1, with D possibly TRBD1 on 5 matching bases. Germline V gives CDR1 SEHNR, CDR2 FQNEAQ (reference sequence). Trimming shortened V by 5 bases and J by 1 base, and 14 bases separated the two germline ends. CDR3 size: 15 residues. CDR3 region: CASSAPGTGNTEAFF. The CDR3 DNA sequence: TGTGCCAGCAGCGCCCCCGGGACGGGGAACACTGAAGCTTTCTTT.

This clonotype was counted at least ten times. For the CDR3, the DNA is TGTGCCAGCAGTTTAACGGCTTGGAACACTGAAGCTTTCTTT. Amino acid sequence: CASSLTAWNTEAFF. V and J are TRBV27 and TRBJ1-1; D not certain. Trimming removed 2 bases at V and 1 base at J, with 8 bases between. Germline V gene sequence: CDR1 MNHEY, CDR2 SMNVEV (reference sequence). This CDR3 is built from 14 residues.

In this sample, this clonotype turned up a few times. The chain combines TRBV11-2 with TRBJ2-1; D remains unclear. The J call is uncertain, as TRBJ2-5 better fits the DNA end. Germline V CDR1 and CDR2: SGHAT, FQNNGV. This CDR3 has 12 residues. The CDR3 spells CASSYFPRAQYF. CDR3 nucleotides: TGTGCCAGCAGCTATTTCCCCCGGGCCCAGTACTTC.

This clonotype was observed many times. CDR3 sequence (DNA): TGTGCCAGCAGTCGCCGGGACAGGCGGGATACGCAGTATTTT. It codes for CASSRRDRRDTQYF. The chain uses TRBV6-1 and TRBJ2-3; 8 nucleotides agree with TRBD1. CDR1 MNHNS and CDR2 SASEGT come from the germline V gene. Unmatched junction bases numbered 7, after V lost 5 bases and J lost 6 bases. The CDR3 runs to 14 residues.

This clonotype was observed a few times. The chain recombines TRBV28 with TRBJ2-7; TRBD1 agrees at 8 bases. V lost 8 bases, J lost 7 bases, and 16 bases stayed unmatched. Germline V gives CDR1 MDHEN, CDR2 SYDVKM. The CDR3 sequence is 15 residues long. CDR3 sequence reads: CASGAPGRGQGEQYF. The CDR3 DNA reads TGTGCCAGCGGCGCTCCGGGCAGGGGGCAGGGGGAGCAGTACTTC.

This clonotype has a handful of counts. The V gene is TRBV19, the J gene TRBJ1-1; D is undetermined. V lost 2 bases to trimming and J lost 1 base, with 8 bases between them. The CDR3 is made up of 14 amino acids. CDR1 is LNHDA, CDR2 SQIVND, per germline (reference sequence). The CDR3 DNA sequence: TGTGCCAGTAGTATAACAGCGGCGAACACTGAAGCTTTCTTT. It is translated as CASSITAANTEAFF. The full variable domain, completed using reference TRBV19 and TRBJ1-1, is DGGITQSPKYLFRKEGQNVTLSCEQNLNHDAMYWYRQDPGQGLRLIYYSQIVNDFQKGDIAEGYSVSREKKESFPLTVTSAQKNPTAFYLCASSITAANTEAFFGQGTRLTVV.

The genes are TRBV18 and TRBJ1-2; 9 bases fit TRBD1. Germline CDR1 is KGHSH and CDR2 is LQKENI. J was trimmed by 6 bases and V by 4 bases; bases with no gene match: 9. The CDR3 is 15 amino acids. The CDR3 here is CASSQSGTGKNGYTF. CDR3 nucleotide sequence: TGTGCCAGCTCACAATCCGGGACAGGGAAAAATGGCTACACCTTC.

This clonotype was counted only a few times. CDR3 in amino acids: CAWDPGQGAYEQYF. The CDR3, as DNA: TGTGCCTGGGATCCGGGACAGGGCGCCTACGAGCAGTACTTC. The V and J genes are TRBV30 and TRBJ2-7, with TRBD1 identical over 9 bases. CDR1 and CDR2 from the germline V gene are GTSNPN and SVGIG (reference sequence). V dropped 5 bases and J dropped 2; count of bases not matched to a gene: 7. The CDR3 consists of 14 residues.

This clonotype has only a few counts. The CDR3 bases are TGTGCCAGCAGTCCTAGCGGGACAGGTCTCTTAGGGGCCCAGCATTTT. Translation gives CASSPSGTGLLGAQHF. The chain joins TRBV12-3 or TRBV12-4 to TRBJ1-5; the match to TRBD1 covers 8 bases. J lost 11 bases, V lost 5 bases, and 17 bases had no gene match. This CDR3 is built from 16 residues.

This clonotype was seen more than once but under ten times. This rearrangement joins TRBV29-1 to TRBJ1-2; 7 nucleotides line up with TRBD1. The V gene's germline CDR1 is SQVTM and CDR2 ANQGSEA. The CDR3 has 13 residues. The V segment lost 2 bases and the J segment 4 bases; nucleotides outside the gene matches: 4. CDR3 coding DNA: TGCAGCGTTGAAAGAGGGGGCGGCTATGGCTACACCTTC. Translated, it gives CSVERGGGYGYTF.

The table lists this clonotype with a few counts. This chain links TRBV25-1 with TRBJ1-2; D gene unclear. Trimming stripped 2 bases from V and 8 bases from J, with 15 bases between. This CDR3 spans 14 amino acids. CDR1 and CDR2 (germline): MGHDK, SYGVNS. The CDR3 region has the DNA TGTGCCAGCAGTGAAGTCACAGAGCTCTACGGCTACACCTTC. Protein: CASSEVTELYGYTF.

In its sample, this clonotype was seen many times. The rearrangement uses TRBV3-1 and TRBJ2-1; 15 nucleotides line up with TRBD2. CDR1 is LGHDT and CDR2 is YNNKEL in the germline V gene (reference sequence). V trimming: 4 bases; J trimming: 7 bases; junction bases outside the gene matches: 8. The CDR3 length is 17 residues. The CDR3 DNA reads TGTGCCAGCAGCCCTCGGACTAGCGGGGGGGCGAGAAATGAGCAGTTCTTC. It is translated as CASSPRTSGGARNEQFF.

This clonotype was counted a few times. The chain combines TRBV12-3 or TRBV12-4 with TRBJ2-7; D remains ambiguous. V was trimmed by 4 bases and J by 1 base, leaving 11 bases between them. The CDR3 contains 14 residues. The CDR3 nucleotides are TGTGCCAGCAGTTGGGTTACAGTATCCTACGAGCAGTACTTC. Amino acid sequence: CASSWVTVSYEQYF.

This clonotype was seen ten or more times. The CDR3 coding sequence is TGCAGTGCTAGAGATTTGGTTGAAGGGACCCAGTACTTC. Amino acids: CSARDLVEGTQYF. The rearrangement uses TRBV20-1 and TRBJ2-5; no clear D. Trimming removed 0 bases from V and 7 bases from J, with 12 bases in between. Germline V gene sequence: CDR1 DFQATT, CDR2 SNEGSKA (reference sequence). This CDR3 is 13 amino acids long.

V gene TRBV10-1 combines with J gene TRBJ1-4; 7 positions match TRBD1. V dropped 6 bases and J dropped 0; count of bases not matched to a gene: 4. The CDR3 spans 15 residues. The germline gives CDR1 WNHNN, CDR2 SYGVQD (reference sequence). The CDR3 bases are TGCGCCAGCAGGGACAGGTCCTCAACTAATGAAAAACTGTTTTTT. It encodes CASRDRSSTNEKLFF.

This sequence joins TRBV20-1 and TRBJ2-7; 8 nucleotides agree with TRBD2. CDR1 and CDR2 (germline): DFQATT, SNEGSKA (reference sequence). The CDR3 has 15 amino acids. With 6 bases clipped from V and 0 bases from J, the junction kept 10 bases outside the gene matches. The CDR3 region is CSARGGSGNSYEQYF. The CDR3, as DNA: TGCAGTGCCCGAGGTGGTAGCGGGAACTCCTACGAGCAGTACTTC.

As regards this clonotype: A far larger clone is one base from this, pointing to a likely read error. This chain connects TRBV7-2 to TRBJ1-1, with TRBD1 as a possible D gene (6 bases). The CDR3 has 14 residues. The germline V and J ends were trimmed by 6 bases and 3 bases, with 14 bases remaining between them. Germline loops: CDR1 SGHTA, CDR2 FQGNSA. CDR3 nucleotides: TGTGCCAGCAGTGAAGACAGGAGGGACACTGAAGCTTTCTTT. Encoded protein: CASSEDRRDTEAFF.

This clonotype was picked up a small number of times. This chain uses TRBV30 with TRBJ2-2; D is unclear. Germline CDR1 reads GTSNPN; CDR2 reads SVGIG (reference sequence). Trimming shortened V by 3 bases and J by 0 bases, and 8 bases separated the two germline ends. There are 14 residues in the CDR3. CDR3 sequence reads: CAWRRAANTGELFF. CDR3 nucleotides: TGTGCCTGGAGAAGAGCCGCGAACACCGGGGAGCTGTTTTTT.

A few counts support this clonotype. The chain couples TRBV18 to TRBJ1-1; 7 nucleotides line up with TRBD1. Germline assignment: CDR1 KGHSH and CDR2 LQKENI. CDR3 size: 14 residues. J lost 4 bases, V lost 4 bases, and 6 bases had no gene match. CDR3 region: CASSRQGTVTEAFF. CDR3 sequence (DNA): TGTGCCAGCTCACGGCAAGGGACAGTCACTGAAGCTTTCTTT. Full variable domain (remainder filled in from reference TRBV18 and TRBJ1-1): NAGVMQNPRHLVRRRGQEARLRCSPMKGHSHVYWYRQLPEEGLKFMVYLQKENIIDESGMPKERFSAEFPKEGPSILRIQQVVRGDSAAYFCASSRQGTVTEAFFGQGTRLTVV.

This clonotype occurred a few times. The rearrangement uses TRBV7-3 and TRBJ2-2, with 10 nucleotides matching TRBD2. The V segment lost 4 bases and the J segment 5 bases; nucleotides outside the gene matches: 7. CDR1 and CDR2 (germline): SGHTA, FQGTGA. The CDR3 is 16 residues long. This chain's CDR3 is CASSSSSGGVTGELFF. In nucleotides, the CDR3 is TGTGCCAGCAGCTCATCTAGCGGGGGAGTTACCGGGGAGCTGTTTTTT.

Regarding this clonotype: The conserved phenylalanine or tryptophan is not found at the CDR3 terminus, so this likely reflects a read error. V is TRBV10-3 and J is TRBJ1-4, with TRBD1 identical over 10 bases. The CDR3 is 14 residues long. With 10 bases clipped from V and 7 bases from J, the junction kept 9 bases outside the gene matches. Germline V gene lookup returns CDR1 ENHRY and CDR2 SYGVKD. CDR3 DNA sequence: TGTGCCACCCGGTCCGGGACAGGGGTTGAAAAACTGTTTCTT. It encodes CATRSGTGVEKLFL.

This clonotype was detected ten times or more. The chain uses TRBV2 and TRBJ1-6; D not resolved. The CDR3 covers 12 residues. The V end was cut by 8 bases, the J end by 6 bases, with 8 bases between. Per the germline V gene, CDR1 is SNHLY and CDR2 is FYNNEI. The CDR3 loop is CASSKGNSPLHF. The CDR3, as DNA: TGTGCCAGCTCCAAGGGTAATTCACCCCTCCACTTT.

A few counts support this clonotype. This rearrangement joins TRBV20-1 to TRBJ2-7, with 9 bases that match TRBD1. J was trimmed by 4 bases and V by 5 bases; bases with no gene match: 15. There are 16 residues in the CDR3. In germline, CDR1 is DFQATT, CDR2 SNEGSKA (reference sequence). The CDR3 reads CSASPPLLGTGYEQYF. In DNA form, the CDR3 reads TGCAGTGCTTCCCCCCCCCTACTTGGGACAGGGTACGAGCAGTACTTC.

This clonotype was seen a handful of times. The V gene is TRBV28, the J gene TRBJ1-2; D may be TRBD1 (5 bases). Germline V gene sequence: CDR1 MDHEN, CDR2 SYDVKM. Deletions cut 4 bases from V and 1 base from J, with 10 bases between. CDR3 length: 14 residues. CDR3 DNA: TGTGCCAGCAGTTCCCTGGACATTAACTATGGCTACACCTTC. Protein sequence: CASSSLDINYGYTF.

In this sample, this clonotype turned up a few times. This chain links TRBV19 with TRBJ1-2, with TRBD1 as a possible D gene (6 bases). Germline CDR1 reads LNHDA; CDR2 reads SQIVND (reference sequence). V was shortened by 5 bases and J by 4 bases, with 20 bases between the two germline ends. CDR3 length equals 16 residues. CDR3 region: CASSPLGQSGVYGYTF. Here the CDR3 DNA reads TGTGCCAGTAGTCCCCTGGGACAATCTGGCGTCTATGGCTACACCTTC.

This chain links TRBV19 with TRBJ1-2, with no clear D. V lost 3 bases to trimming and J lost 6 bases, with 8 bases between them. This CDR3 has 12 amino acids. CDR1 and CDR2 from the germline V gene are LNHDA and SQIVND (reference sequence). The CDR3 is CASSIADDGYTF. DNA for the CDR3: TGTGCCAGTAGTATTGCTGATGATGGCTACACCTTC.

Concerning this clonotype: The junction differs from germline at one of its ends, possibly a read error. This chain connects TRBV7-2 to TRBJ2-7; 7 positions agree with TRBD2. Looked up from germline, CDR1 is SGHTA and CDR2 is FQGNSA. The CDR3 is made up of 17 amino acids. The CDR3 region has the DNA TGTGCCGGCAGCTTAAGTGCCTGGGGAGCGGGATATTACGAGCAGTACTTC. This codes for CAGSLSAWGAGYYEQYF.